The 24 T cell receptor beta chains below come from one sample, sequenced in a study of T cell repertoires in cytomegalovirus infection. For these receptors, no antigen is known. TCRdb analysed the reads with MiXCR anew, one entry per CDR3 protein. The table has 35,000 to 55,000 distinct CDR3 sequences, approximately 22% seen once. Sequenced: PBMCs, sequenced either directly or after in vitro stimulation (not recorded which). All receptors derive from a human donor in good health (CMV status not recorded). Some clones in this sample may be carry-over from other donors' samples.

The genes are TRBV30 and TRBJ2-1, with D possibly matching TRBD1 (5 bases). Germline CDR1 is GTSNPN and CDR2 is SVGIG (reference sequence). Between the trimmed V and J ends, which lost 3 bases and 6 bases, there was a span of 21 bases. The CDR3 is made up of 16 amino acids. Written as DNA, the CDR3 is TGTGCCTGGAGGGGGCGACTTAGGTACAGGTCCAATGAGCAGTTCTTC. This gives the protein CAWRGRLRYRSNEQFF.

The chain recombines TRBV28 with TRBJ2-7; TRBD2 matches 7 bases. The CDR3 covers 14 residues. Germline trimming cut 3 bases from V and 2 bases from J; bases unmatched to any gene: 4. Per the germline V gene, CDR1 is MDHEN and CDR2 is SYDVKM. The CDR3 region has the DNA TGTGCCAGCAGTTTCCGACTAGCCCCCTACGAGCAGTACTTC. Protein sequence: CASSFRLAPYEQYF.

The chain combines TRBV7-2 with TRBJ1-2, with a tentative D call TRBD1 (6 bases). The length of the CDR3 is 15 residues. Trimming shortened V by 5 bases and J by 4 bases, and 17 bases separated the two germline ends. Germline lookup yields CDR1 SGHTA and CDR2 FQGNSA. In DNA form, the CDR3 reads TGTGCCAGCAGCCCCAGGGGTGACATAAGCTATGGCTACACCTTC. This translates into CASSPRGDISYGYTF.

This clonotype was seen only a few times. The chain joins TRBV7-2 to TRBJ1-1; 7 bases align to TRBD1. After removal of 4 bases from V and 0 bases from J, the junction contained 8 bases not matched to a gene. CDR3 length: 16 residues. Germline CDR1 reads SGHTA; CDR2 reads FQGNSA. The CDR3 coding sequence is TGTGCCAGCAGCTCAATCCCCGGGACAGTGAACACTGAAGCTTTCTTT. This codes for CASSSIPGTVNTEAFF.

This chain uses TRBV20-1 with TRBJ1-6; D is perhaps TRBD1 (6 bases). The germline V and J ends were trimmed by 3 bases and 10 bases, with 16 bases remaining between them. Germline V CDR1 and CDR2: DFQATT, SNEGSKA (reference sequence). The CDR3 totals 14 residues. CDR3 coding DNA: TGCAGTGCTAGCGTTGGGGGGCTTGAATCACCCCTCCACTTT. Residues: CSASVGGLESPLHF.

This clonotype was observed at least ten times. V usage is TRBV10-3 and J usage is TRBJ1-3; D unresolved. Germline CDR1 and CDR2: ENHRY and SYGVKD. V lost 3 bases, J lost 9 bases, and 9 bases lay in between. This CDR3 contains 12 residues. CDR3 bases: TGTGCCATCAGTGAAACCGAGTTCACCATATATTTT. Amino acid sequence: CAISETEFTIYF.

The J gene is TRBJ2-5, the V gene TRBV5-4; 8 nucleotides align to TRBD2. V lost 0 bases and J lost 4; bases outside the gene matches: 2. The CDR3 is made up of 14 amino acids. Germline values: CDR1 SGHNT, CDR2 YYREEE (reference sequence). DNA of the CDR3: TGTGCCAGCAGCTTGGGGGCGGGGGGAGAGACCCAGTACTTC. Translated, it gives CASSLGAGGETQYF.

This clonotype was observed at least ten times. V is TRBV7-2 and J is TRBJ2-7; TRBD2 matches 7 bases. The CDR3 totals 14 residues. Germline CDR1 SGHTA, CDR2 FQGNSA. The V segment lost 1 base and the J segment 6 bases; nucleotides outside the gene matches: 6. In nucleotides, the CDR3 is TGTGCCAGCAGCTTAGGCGGGAGCCCCCTCGAGCAGTACTTC. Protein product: CASSLGGSPLEQYF.

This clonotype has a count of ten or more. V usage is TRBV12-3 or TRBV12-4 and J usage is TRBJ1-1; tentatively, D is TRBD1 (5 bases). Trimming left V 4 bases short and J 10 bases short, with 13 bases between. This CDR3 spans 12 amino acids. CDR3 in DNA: TGTGCCAGCAGTTGGGACTTCCCGACAGCTTTCTTT. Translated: CASSWDFPTAFF.

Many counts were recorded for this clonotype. CDR3: CASSPRPSGSDADTQYF. The CDR3 DNA sequence: TGTGCCAGCAGCCCGAGGCCTAGCGGGAGTGATGCAGATACGCAGTATTTT. The V and J genes are TRBV5-4 and TRBJ2-3; TRBD2 matches at 10 bases. This CDR3 contains 17 residues. The J segment lost 4 bases and the V segment lost 4 bases, leaving 12 bases of the junction unmatched. Germline loops: CDR1 SGHNT, CDR2 YYREEE (reference sequence).

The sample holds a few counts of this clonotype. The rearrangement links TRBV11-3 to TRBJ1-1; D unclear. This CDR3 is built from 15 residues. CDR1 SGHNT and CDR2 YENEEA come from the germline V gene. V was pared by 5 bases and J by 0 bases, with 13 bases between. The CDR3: CASSPRWKLNTEAFF. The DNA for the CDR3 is TGTGCCAGCAGCCCGCGGTGGAAACTGAACACTGAAGCTTTCTTT.

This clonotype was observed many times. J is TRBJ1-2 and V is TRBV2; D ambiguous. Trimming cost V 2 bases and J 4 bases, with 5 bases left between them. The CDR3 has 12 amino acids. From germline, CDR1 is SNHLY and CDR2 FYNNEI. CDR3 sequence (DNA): TGTGCCAGCAGTGAAACGGGCTATGGCTACACCTTC. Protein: CASSETGYGYTF.

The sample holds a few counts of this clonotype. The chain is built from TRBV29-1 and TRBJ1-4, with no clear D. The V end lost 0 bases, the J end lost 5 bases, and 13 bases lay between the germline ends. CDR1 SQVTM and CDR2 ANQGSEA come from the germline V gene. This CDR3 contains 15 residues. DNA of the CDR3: TGCAGCGTTGAAGATCCAGGACTTGGAAATGAAAAACTGTTTTTT. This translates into CSVEDPGLGNEKLFF.

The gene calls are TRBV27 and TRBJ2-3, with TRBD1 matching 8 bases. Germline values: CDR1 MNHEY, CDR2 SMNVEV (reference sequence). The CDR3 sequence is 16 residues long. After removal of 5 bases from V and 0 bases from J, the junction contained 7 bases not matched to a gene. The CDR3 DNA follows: TGTGCCAGCAGTCCCCGGACAGGGAGAAGCACAGATACGCAGTATTTT. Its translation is CASSPRTGRSTDTQYF.

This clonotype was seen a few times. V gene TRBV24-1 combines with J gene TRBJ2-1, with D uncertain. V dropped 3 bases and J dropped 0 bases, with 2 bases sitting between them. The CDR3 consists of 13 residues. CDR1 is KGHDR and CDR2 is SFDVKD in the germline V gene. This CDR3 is CATSDPSYNEQFF. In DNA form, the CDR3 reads TGTGCCACCAGTGATCCCTCCTACAATGAGCAGTTCTTC.

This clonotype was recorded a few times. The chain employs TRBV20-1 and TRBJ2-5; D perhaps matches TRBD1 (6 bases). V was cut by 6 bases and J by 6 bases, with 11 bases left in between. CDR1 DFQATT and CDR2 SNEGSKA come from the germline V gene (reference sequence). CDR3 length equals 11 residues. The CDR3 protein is CSARTVQTQYF. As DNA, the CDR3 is TGCAGTGCCCGGACAGTTCAGACCCAGTACTTC.

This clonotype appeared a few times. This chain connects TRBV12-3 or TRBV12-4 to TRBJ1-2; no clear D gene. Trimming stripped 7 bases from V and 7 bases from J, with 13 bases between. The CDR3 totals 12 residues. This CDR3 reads CASTNGMGGYTF. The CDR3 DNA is TGTGCCAGCACCAACGGTATGGGTGGCTACACCTTC.

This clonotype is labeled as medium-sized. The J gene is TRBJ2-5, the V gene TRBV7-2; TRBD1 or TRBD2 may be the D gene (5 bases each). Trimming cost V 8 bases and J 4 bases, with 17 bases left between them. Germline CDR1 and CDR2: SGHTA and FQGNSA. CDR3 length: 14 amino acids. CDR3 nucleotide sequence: TGTGCCAGCCGTCGGGACCAAAAAATAGAGACCCAGTACTTC. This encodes CASRRDQKIETQYF. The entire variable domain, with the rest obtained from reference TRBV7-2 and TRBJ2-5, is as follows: GAGVSQSPSNKVTEKGKDVELRCDPISGHTALYWYRQSLGQGLEFLIYFQGNSAPDKSGLPSDRFSAERTGGSVSTLTIQRTQQEDSAVYLCASRRDQKIETQYFGPGTRLLVL.

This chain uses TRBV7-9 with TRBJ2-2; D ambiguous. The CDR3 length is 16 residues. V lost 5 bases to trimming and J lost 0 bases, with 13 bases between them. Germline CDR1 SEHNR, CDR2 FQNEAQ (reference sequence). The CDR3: CASSPQPVTNTGELFF. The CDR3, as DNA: TGTGCCAGCAGCCCCCAACCAGTTACGAACACCGGGGAGCTGTTTTTT.

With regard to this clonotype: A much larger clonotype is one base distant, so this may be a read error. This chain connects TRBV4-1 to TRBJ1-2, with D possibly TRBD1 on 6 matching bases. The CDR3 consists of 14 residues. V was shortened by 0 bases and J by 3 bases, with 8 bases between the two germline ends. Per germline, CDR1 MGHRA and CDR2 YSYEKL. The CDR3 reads CASSQEGHDYGYTF. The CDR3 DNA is TGCGCCAGCAGCCAAGAGGGACACGACTATGGCTACACCTTC.

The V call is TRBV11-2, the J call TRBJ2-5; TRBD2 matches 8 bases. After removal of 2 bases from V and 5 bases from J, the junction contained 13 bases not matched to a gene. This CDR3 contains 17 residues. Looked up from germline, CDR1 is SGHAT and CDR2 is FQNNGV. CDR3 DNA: TGTGCCAGCAGCTTATTCGGGGGGGCCAACGTAGGGGAGACCCAGTACTTC. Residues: CASSLFGGANVGETQYF.

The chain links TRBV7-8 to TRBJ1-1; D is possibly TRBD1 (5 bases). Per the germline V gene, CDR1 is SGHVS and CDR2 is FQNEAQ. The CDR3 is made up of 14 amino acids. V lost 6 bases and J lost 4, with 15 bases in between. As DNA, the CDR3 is TGTGCCAGCAGTTCGGGGGGGGGGGGCACTGAAGCTTTCTTT. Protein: CASSSGGGGTEAFF.

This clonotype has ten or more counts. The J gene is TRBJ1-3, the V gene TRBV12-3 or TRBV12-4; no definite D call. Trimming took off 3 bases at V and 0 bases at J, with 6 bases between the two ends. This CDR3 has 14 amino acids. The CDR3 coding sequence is TGTGCCAGCAGTTTCGGGGACTCTGGAAACACCATATATTTT. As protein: CASSFGDSGNTIYF.

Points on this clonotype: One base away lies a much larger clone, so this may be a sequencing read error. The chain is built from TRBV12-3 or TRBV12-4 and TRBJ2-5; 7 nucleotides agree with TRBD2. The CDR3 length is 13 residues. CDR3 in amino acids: CTSSSGGRETQYF. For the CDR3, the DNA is TGTACCAGCTCCTCGGGGGGAAGAGAGACCCAGTACTTC.